Listed here are 11 T cell receptor beta chains from one sample, sequenced in a study of cytomegalovirus exposure and HLA in healthy donors (dated by TCRdb to the late 2010s). The library was built by means of the immunoSEQ multiplex PCR assay. The multiplex PCR relied on a mix of 60 forward primers for TCR Vbeta segments and 13 reverse primers for TCR Jbeta segments. Entries here come from immuneACCESS through TCRdb and include only in-frame sequences with V and J called. Some clones fail to appear in such tables; in the studies checked, an unresolved V gene covers under half of the shortfall, and the cause of the remainder is unknown. The sample table holds approximately 110,000 clones, of which about 16% were seen once. Clones ranked in the top ten supply 0.8% to 0.95% of the sample. Sequencing was carried out using PBMCs. All receptors come from a female donor in good health and CMV-seronegative.

The chain couples TRBV12-5 to TRBJ1-4; 7 bases agree with TRBD1. The germline CDR1 and CDR2 sequences are LGHNT and FRNRAP. The CDR3 spans 17 residues. Unmatched junction bases numbered 9, after V lost 1 base and J lost 4 bases. The CDR3 is CASGLAVGDSYNEKLFF. The CDR3, as DNA: TGTGCTAGTGGTTTGGCCGTAGGGGACAGCTATAATGAAAAACTGTTTTTT. Complete variable domain (other parts from reference TRBV12-5 and TRBJ1-4): DARVTQTPRHKVTEMGQEVTMRCQPILGHNTVFWYRQTMMQGLELLAYFRNRAPLDDSGMPKDRFSAEMPDATLATLKIQPSEPRDSAVYFCASGLAVGDSYNEKLFFGSGTQLSVL.

This clone came up a few times. This chain uses TRBV25-1 with TRBJ1-1; TRBD1 aligns across 7 bases. The CDR3 is 15 amino acids. J lost 11 bases, V lost 2 bases, and 14 bases had no gene match. The germline V gene encodes CDR1 MGHDK and CDR2 SYGVNS. CDR3 nucleotides: TGTGCCAGCAGTGAACTTTCGCCGGGAGGGGGCCGGGCTTTCTTT. As protein: CASSELSPGGGRAFF.

The chain combines TRBV19 with TRBJ2-5; weak D call: TRBD2 (6 bases). V was cut by 5 bases and J by 2 bases, with 12 bases left in between. The V gene's germline CDR1 is LNHDA and CDR2 SQIVND (reference sequence). This CDR3 region has 14 residues. CDR3 protein: CASSSGSLQETQYF. The CDR3 bases are TGTGCCAGTAGTTCCGGGAGCCTACAAGAGACCCAGTACTTC.

This chain joins TRBV4-2 and TRBJ2-7, with TRBD1 as a possible D gene (5 bases). The CDR3 sequence is 17 residues long. Looked up from germline, CDR1 is LGHNA and CDR2 is YNFKEQ. Trimming pared 0 bases from V and 6 bases from J, leaving 21 bases between. CDR3 region: CASSQENLGVRNVEQYF. For the CDR3, the DNA is TGTGCCAGCAGCCAAGAAAACTTAGGGGTCCGAAATGTCGAGCAGTACTTC.

This clone was detected a few times. The chain recombines TRBV7-9 with TRBJ2-1; 11 bases are shared with TRBD2. The CDR3 sequence is 18 residues long. V lost 1 base and J lost 8; bases outside the gene matches: 13. Germline values: CDR1 SEHNR, CDR2 FQNEAQ (reference sequence). The DNA of the CDR3 is TGTGCCAGCAGCTTAGGATGGGGACTAGCGGAGGAACCCCATGAGCAGTTCTTC. It encodes CASSLGWGLAEEPHEQFF.

The rearrangement joins TRBV4-1 to TRBJ2-5; perhaps TRBD1 as D (6 bases). Germline CDR1 reads MGHRA; CDR2 reads YSYEKL. The CDR3 contains 14 residues. The V end lost 4 bases, the J end lost 3 bases, and 12 bases lay between the germline ends. The CDR3 loop is CASSRGTSKETQYF. Written as DNA, the CDR3 is TGCGCCAGCAGCCGGGGGACATCAAAAGAGACCCAGTACTTC.

The chain joins TRBV6-5 to TRBJ2-1; D unresolved. CDR1 and CDR2 (germline): MNHEY, SVGAGI. Trimming shortened V by 2 bases and J by 0 bases, and 8 bases separated the two germline ends. The CDR3 runs 15 residues. The CDR3 sequence: CASSYGLSSYNEQFF. DNA for the CDR3: TGTGCCAGCAGTTACGGTCTGAGCTCCTACAATGAGCAGTTCTTC.

The chain combines TRBV5-1 with TRBJ1-1; maybe TRBD1 (5 bases). This CDR3 spans 13 amino acids. V lost 2 bases to trimming and J lost 1 base, with 6 bases between them. Germline-derived CDR1 and CDR2 are SGHRS and YFSETQ. In DNA, the CDR3 is TGCGCCAGCAGCTTTACAGGGAACACTGAAGCTTTCTTT. Translation gives CASSFTGNTEAFF.

V usage is TRBV28 and J usage is TRBJ1-3; D is ambiguous. Trimming stripped 11 bases from V and 3 bases from J, with 14 bases between. Germline CDR1 MDHEN, CDR2 SYDVKM. This CDR3 comprises 13 residues. This CDR3 reads CASIRGDGNTIYF. CDR3 DNA: TGTGCCTCTATACGGGGAGATGGAAACACCATATATTTT.

This clone was seen only a few times. The chain has TRBV7-2 and TRBJ2-5, with 10 bases identical to TRBD1. This CDR3 has 14 amino acids. Germline V gene lookup returns CDR1 SGHTA and CDR2 FQGNSA. Trimming took 5 bases from V and 2 from J; bases not matched to a gene: 2. CDR3 nucleotide sequence: TGTGCCAGCAGCCCGGACAGGGGGCAAGAGACCCAGTACTTC. Protein product: CASSPDRGQETQYF.

In this sample, this clone turned up a few times. The chain has TRBV28 and TRBJ2-7; tentative D call: TRBD2 (6 bases). V lost 6 bases, J lost 2 bases, and 11 bases lay in between. Germline loops: CDR1 MDHEN, CDR2 SYDVKM. There are 13 residues in the CDR3. The CDR3 region is CASRSSDPYEQYF. As DNA, the CDR3 is TGTGCCAGCAGGTCTAGCGACCCCTACGAGCAGTACTTC.